This T cell receptor (beta chain) was sequenced in a study of T cells in Graves' hyperthyroidism and ophthalmopathy. Study-level information: Blood from the periphery was taken at initial diagnosis, before any treatment. Overall study findings and caveats: Ophthalmopathy, which appeared later, was predicted by the model a median around 6 months before onset.

With regard to this clonotype: What it binds is unknown.

Per the germline V gene, CDR1 is SGHRS and CDR2 is YFSETQ. CDR3 length: 18 residues. The trim removed 3 bases at V and 4 bases at J, leaving 14 bases unmatched. Used for diagnoses were clinical symptoms, serum thyroxine and TRAb, thyroid ultrasound and orbital computed tomography. It was RNA transcripts that yielded the amplified TCR beta CDR3 regions. Researchers ran a first-round RT-PCR on the TCR CDR3 using the HTBI primer set. MiXCR was run by TCRdb on the multiplex PCR reads, yielding one entry per CDR3 protein. Altogether some 490,000 distinct CDR3 sequences are present, under 25% being singletons, with the ten largest covering about 53%.

The sample taken for sequencing was blood. The TCR was taken from a woman between 65 and 79 years old with Graves' ophthalmopathy. The chain couples TRBV5-1 to TRBJ2-2; 8 bases agree with TRBD1. CDR3 loop: CASSSSSQGAHSTGELFF. The CDR3 DNA follows: TGCGCCAGCAGCTCGAGTAGTCAGGGGGCGCATAGCACCGGGGAGCTGTTTTTT.